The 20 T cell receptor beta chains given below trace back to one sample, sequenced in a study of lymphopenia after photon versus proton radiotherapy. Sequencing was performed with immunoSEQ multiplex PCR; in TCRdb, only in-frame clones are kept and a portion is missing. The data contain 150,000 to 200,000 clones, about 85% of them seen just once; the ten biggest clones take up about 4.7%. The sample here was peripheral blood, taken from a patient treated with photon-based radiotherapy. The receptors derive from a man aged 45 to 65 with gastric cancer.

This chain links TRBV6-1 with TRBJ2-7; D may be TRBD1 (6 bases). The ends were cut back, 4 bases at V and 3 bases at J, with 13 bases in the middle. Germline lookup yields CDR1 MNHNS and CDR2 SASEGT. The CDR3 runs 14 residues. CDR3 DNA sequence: TGTGCCAGCAGTGCATTCCGGGACAACTACGAGCAGTACTTC. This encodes CASSAFRDNYEQYF.

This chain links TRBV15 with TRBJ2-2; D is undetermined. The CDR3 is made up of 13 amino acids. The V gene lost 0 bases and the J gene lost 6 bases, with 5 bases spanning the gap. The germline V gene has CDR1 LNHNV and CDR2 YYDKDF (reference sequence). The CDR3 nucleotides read TGTGCCACCAGCAGAGATTCAGCCGGGGAGCTGTTTTTT. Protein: CATSRDSAGELFF.

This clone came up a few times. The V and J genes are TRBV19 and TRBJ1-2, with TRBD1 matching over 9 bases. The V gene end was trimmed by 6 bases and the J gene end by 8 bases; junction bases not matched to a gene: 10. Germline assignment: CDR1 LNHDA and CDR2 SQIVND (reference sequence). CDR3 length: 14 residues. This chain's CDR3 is CASRKGQGMRGYTF. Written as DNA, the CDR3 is TGTGCCAGTAGGAAGGGACAGGGAATGAGGGGCTACACCTTC.

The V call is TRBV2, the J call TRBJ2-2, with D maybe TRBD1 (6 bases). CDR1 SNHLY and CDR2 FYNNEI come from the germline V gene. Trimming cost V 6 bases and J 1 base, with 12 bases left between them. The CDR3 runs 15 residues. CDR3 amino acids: CASRYRDQNTGELFF. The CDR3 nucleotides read TGTGCCAGCAGGTACAGGGACCAGAACACCGGGGAGCTGTTTTTT.

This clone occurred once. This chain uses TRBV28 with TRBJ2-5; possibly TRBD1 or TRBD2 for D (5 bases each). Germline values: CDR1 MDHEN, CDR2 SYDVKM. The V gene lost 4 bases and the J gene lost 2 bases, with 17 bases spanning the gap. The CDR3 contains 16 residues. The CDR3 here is CASSYGAGLRQETQYF. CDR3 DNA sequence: TGTGCCAGCAGTTATGGGGCGGGCTTACGTCAAGAGACCCAGTACTTC.

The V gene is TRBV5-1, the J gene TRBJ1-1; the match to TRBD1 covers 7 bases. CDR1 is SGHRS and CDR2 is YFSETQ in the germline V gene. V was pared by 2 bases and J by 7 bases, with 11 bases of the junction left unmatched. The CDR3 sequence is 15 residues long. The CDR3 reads CASSLQGSPESEAFF. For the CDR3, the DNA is TGCGCCAGCAGCTTACAGGGGTCCCCTGAGAGTGAAGCTTTCTTT.

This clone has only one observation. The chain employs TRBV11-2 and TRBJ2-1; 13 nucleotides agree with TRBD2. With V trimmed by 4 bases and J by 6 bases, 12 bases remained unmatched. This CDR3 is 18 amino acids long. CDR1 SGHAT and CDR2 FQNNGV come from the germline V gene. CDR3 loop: CASSSLRTSGREVNEQFF. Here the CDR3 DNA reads TGTGCCAGCAGCTCCCTACGGACTAGCGGGAGAGAGGTCAATGAGCAGTTCTTC.

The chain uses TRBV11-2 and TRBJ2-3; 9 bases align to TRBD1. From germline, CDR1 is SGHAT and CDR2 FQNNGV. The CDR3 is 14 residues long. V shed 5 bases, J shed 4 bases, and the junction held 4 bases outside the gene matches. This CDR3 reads CASSITGGPDTQYF. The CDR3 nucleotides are TGTGCCAGCAGCATAACAGGGGGCCCAGATACGCAGTATTTT.

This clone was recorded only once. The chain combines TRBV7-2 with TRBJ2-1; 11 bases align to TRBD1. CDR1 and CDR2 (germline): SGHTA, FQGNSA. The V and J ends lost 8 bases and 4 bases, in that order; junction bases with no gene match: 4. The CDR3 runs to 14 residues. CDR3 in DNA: TGTGCCAGCTCAGGGACAGGGGGGTACAATGAGCAGTTCTTC. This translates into CASSGTGGYNEQFF.

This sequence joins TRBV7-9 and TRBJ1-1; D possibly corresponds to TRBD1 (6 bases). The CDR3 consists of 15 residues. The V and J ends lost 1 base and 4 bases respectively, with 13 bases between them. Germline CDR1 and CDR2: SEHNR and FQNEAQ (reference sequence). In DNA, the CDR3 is TGTGCCAGCAGCTTAGGGGGGCCGGAGGGCACTGAAGCTTTCTTT. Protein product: CASSLGGPEGTEAFF.

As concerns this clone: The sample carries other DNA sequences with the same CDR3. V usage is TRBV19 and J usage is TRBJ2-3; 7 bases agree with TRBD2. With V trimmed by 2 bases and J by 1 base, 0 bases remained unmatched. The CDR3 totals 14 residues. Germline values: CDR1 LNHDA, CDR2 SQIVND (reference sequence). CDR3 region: CASSILAGTDTQYF. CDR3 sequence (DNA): TGTGCCAGTAGTATACTAGCGGGCACAGATACGCAGTATTTT. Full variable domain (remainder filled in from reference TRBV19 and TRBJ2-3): DGGITQSPKYLFRKEGQNVTLSCEQNLNHDAMYWYRQDPGQGLRLIYYSQIVNDFQKGDIAEGYSVSREKKESFPLTVTSAQKNPTAFYLCASSILAGTDTQYFGPGTRLTVL.

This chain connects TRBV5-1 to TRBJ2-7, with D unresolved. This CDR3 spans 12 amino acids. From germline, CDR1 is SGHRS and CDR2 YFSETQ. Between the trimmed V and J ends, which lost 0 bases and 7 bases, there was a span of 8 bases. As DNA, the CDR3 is TGCGCCAGCAGCTTGGCACCGAGGGAGCAGTACTTC. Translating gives CASSLAPREQYF.

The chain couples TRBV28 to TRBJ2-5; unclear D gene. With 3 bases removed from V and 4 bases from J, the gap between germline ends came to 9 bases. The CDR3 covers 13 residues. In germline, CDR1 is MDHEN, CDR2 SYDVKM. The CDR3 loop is CASSFGTGETQYF. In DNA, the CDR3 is TGTGCCAGCAGTTTTGGTACGGGAGAGACCCAGTACTTC. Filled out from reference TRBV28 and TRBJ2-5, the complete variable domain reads DVKVTQSSRYLVKRTGEKVFLECVQDMDHENMFWYRQDPGLGLRLIYFSYDVKMKEKGDIPEGYSVSREKKERFSLILESASTNQTSMYLCASSFGTGETQYFGPGTRLLVL.

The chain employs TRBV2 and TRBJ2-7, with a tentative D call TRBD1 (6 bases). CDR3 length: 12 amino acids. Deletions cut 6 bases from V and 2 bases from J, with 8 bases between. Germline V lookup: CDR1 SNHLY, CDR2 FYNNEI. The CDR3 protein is CASSRDTYEQYF. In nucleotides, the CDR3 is TGTGCCAGCAGCAGGGACACCTACGAGCAGTACTTC.

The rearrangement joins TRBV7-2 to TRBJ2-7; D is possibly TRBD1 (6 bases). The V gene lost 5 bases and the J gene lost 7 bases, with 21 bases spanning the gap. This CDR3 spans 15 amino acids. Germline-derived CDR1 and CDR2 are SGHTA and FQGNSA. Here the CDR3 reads CASSTGHELRGEQYF. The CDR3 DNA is TGTGCCAGCAGCACGGGACACGAGCTACGGGGAGAGCAGTACTTC.

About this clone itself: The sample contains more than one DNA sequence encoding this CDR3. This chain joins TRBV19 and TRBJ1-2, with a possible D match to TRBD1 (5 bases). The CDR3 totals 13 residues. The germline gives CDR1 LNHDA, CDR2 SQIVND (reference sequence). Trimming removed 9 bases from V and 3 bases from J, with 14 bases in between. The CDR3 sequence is CASRRQGDYGYTF. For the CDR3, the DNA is TGTGCCAGCCGCCGCCAGGGCGACTATGGCTACACCTTC.

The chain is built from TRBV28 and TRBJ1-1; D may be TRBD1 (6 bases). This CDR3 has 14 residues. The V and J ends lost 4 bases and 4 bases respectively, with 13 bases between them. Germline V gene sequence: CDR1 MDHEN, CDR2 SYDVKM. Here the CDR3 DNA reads TGTGCCAGCAGTTCTGGGGGCCCCCGCACTGAAGCTTTCTTT. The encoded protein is CASSSGGPRTEAFF.

The CDR3 loop reads CASSLDSSSYNEQFF. The CDR3 nucleotides read TGTGCCAGCAGCTTGGACTCAAGCTCCTACAATGAGCAGTTCTTC. This chain uses TRBV7-3 with TRBJ2-1; D might be TRBD2 (5 bases). The CDR3 spans 15 residues. The V end was cut by 3 bases, the J end by 0 bases, with 9 bases between. The germline V gene has CDR1 SGHTA and CDR2 FQGTGA.

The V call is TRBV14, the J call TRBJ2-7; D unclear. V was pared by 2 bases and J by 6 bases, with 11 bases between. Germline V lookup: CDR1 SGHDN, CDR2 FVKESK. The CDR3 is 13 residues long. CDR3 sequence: CASSQSASGEQYF. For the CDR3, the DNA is TGTGCCAGCAGCCAATCCGCGTCAGGCGAGCAGTACTTC.

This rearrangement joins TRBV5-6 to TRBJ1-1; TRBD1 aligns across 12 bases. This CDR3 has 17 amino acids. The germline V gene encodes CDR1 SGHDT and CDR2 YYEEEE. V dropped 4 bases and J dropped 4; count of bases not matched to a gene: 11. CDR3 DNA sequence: TGTGCCAGCAGCCTGGGACAGGGGGCAAGATCGAGCACTGAAGCTTTCTTT. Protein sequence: CASSLGQGARSSTEAFF.